Listed below are T cell receptor beta chains from one sample, sequenced in a study of Ad26.COV2.S vaccination and SARS-CoV-2 variants. Clones were sequenced by immunoSEQ multiplex PCR, and TCRdb holds only the in-frame ones, with some missing. The data contain around 300,000 clones, around 89% of them singletons. This material consisted of peripheral blood, taken in a trial of Ad26.COV2.S vaccine versus placebo. The receptors come from a person between 18 and 65 years old who received the Ad26.COV2.S COVID-19 vaccine or a placebo. CDR3s leave out the opening cysteine and the closing phenylalanine or tryptophan.

CDR3aa: ASGLGGRTDTQY
j_gene: TRBJ2-3
v_gene: TRBV28

CDR3aa: ASSSGTGFMSEQY
j_gene: TRBJ2-7
v_gene: TRBV11-3

CDR3aa: ASSVTLNTEAF
j_gene: TRBJ1-1
v_gene: TRBV7-2

CDR3aa: SVEAPGQGAGNGYT
j_gene: TRBJ1-2
v_gene: TRBV29-1

CDR3aa: AWTSVSGNTIY
j_gene: TRBJ1-3
v_gene: TRBV30

CDR3aa: ASSLAPPGVNTGELF
j_gene: TRBJ2-2
v_gene: TRBV7-6

CDR3aa: ASSIEDNSGANVLT
j_gene: TRBJ2-6
v_gene: TRBV19

CDR3aa: ASSLRGTTF
j_gene: TRBJ1-1
v_gene: TRBV28

CDR3aa: ATSSGVEATSHGQY
j_gene: TRBJ2-7
v_gene: TRBV7-2

CDR3aa: ASSPRVSASNQPQH
j_gene: TRBJ1-5
v_gene: TRBV11-2

CDR3aa: ASSPPRTSGGKTYNEQF
j_gene: TRBJ2-1
v_gene: TRBV18

CDR3aa: ASSTILAGGLTGELF
j_gene: TRBJ2-2
v_gene: TRBV5-1

CDR3aa: ASSLRQGASQPQH
j_gene: TRBJ1-5
v_gene: TRBV4-1

CDR3aa: ASSVGQGSNSPLH
j_gene: TRBJ1-6
v_gene: TRBV6-4

CDR3aa: ASSLTGDEQY
j_gene: TRBJ2-7
v_gene: TRBV5-1

CDR3aa: ASRRSGVGANVLT
j_gene: TRBJ2-6
v_gene: TRBV7-3

CDR3aa: ASSLRTGEGQPQH
j_gene: TRBJ1-5
v_gene: TRBV7-2

CDR3aa: ASSSGTSAIQETQY
j_gene: TRBJ2-5
v_gene: TRBV19

CDR3aa: ASRTGLTYEQY
j_gene: TRBJ2-7
v_gene: TRBV28

CDR3aa: AWMRREGRTGELF
j_gene: TRBJ2-2
v_gene: TRBV30

CDR3aa: ASSEGTSYGEQF
j_gene: TRBJ2-1
v_gene: TRBV9

CDR3aa: ASRNRQLSGNTIY
j_gene: TRBJ1-3
v_gene: TRBV28

CDR3aa: ASSPGGGKGIC
j_gene: TRBJ1-6
v_gene: TRBV14

CDR3aa: ASSLDPGSSNEQF
j_gene: TRBJ2-1
v_gene: TRBV11-3

CDR3aa: ASSRPSGRSGELF
j_gene: TRBJ2-2
v_gene: TRBV7-2

CDR3aa: AISSPPGDYGYT
j_gene: TRBJ1-2
v_gene: TRBV10-3

CDR3aa: ASSQDRGRKGKSWTQY
j_gene: TRBJ2-5
v_gene: TRBV9

CDR3aa: ASSPGTSGANEQY
j_gene: TRBJ2-7
v_gene: TRBV27

CDR3aa: ASSEALGDRGYEQY
j_gene: TRBJ2-7
v_gene: TRBV2

CDR3aa: ASSPLAGGMDEQF
j_gene: TRBJ2-1
v_gene: TRBV9

CDR3aa: ASSFSRLPGSSGNTIY
j_gene: TRBJ1-3
v_gene: TRBV28

CDR3aa: ASSLWPENEKLF
j_gene: TRBJ1-4
v_gene: TRBV28

CDR3aa: ARARGPYEQY
j_gene: TRBJ2-7
v_gene: TRBV6-5

CDR3aa: ATSVAGPKSGELF
j_gene: TRBJ2-2
v_gene: TRBV24-1

CDR3aa: ASSPSGGSYEQY
j_gene: TRBJ2-7
v_gene: TRBV7-2

CDR3aa: ASSYGQGSGNTIY
j_gene: TRBJ1-3
v_gene: TRBV5-1

CDR3aa: AISSDYEQY
j_gene: TRBJ2-7
v_gene: TRBV10-3

CDR3aa: ASSYSFKGAYGYT
j_gene: TRBJ1-2
v_gene: TRBV6-2/TRBV6-3

CDR3aa: ASSLLQGNTEAF
j_gene: TRBJ1-1
v_gene: TRBV6-6

CDR3aa: ASRQPGQGFKVTF
j_gene: TRBJ2-1
v_gene: TRBV21-1

CDR3aa: ASSLGRKETQY
j_gene: TRBJ2-5
v_gene: TRBV5-4

CDR3aa: AIWINYGYT
j_gene: TRBJ1-2
v_gene: TRBV10-3

CDR3aa: ASSIGTASTDTQY
j_gene: TRBJ2-3
v_gene: TRBV19

CDR3aa: ASSLAGSDTQY
j_gene: TRBJ2-3
v_gene: TRBV12-3/TRBV12-4

CDR3aa: ASRLAGGLQETQY
j_gene: TRBJ2-5
v_gene: TRBV19

CDR3aa: ASSMGQNSNQPQH
j_gene: TRBJ1-5
v_gene: TRBV9

CDR3aa: ASSLGDSNQPQH
j_gene: TRBJ1-5
v_gene: TRBV7-8

CDR3aa: ASSTDRNTEAF
j_gene: TRBJ1-1
v_gene: TRBV11-3

CDR3aa: ASSHSPTGGPELAEAF
j_gene: TRBJ1-1
v_gene: TRBV18

CDR3aa: AIRPFGTDTQY
j_gene: TRBJ2-3
v_gene: TRBV10-3

CDR3aa: ASSVGSRGPSEQY
j_gene: TRBJ2-7
v_gene: TRBV5-4